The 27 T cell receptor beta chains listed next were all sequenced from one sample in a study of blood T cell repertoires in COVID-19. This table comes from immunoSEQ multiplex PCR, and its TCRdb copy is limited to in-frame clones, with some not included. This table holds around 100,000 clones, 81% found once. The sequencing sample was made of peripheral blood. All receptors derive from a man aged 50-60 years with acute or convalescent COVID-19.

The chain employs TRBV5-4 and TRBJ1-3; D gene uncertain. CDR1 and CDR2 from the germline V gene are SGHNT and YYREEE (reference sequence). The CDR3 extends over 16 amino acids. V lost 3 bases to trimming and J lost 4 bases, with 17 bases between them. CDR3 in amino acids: CASSSLTGSGGNTIYF. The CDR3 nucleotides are TGTGCCAGCAGCTCCCTGACGGGATCGGGGGGAAACACCATATATTTT.

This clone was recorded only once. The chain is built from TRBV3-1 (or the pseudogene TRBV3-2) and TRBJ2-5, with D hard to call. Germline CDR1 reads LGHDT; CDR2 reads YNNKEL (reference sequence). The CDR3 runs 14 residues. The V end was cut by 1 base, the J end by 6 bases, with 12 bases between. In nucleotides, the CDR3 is TGTGCCAGCAGCCAAGTTATCCAGGCGAAGACCCAGTACTTC. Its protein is CASSQVIQAKTQYF.

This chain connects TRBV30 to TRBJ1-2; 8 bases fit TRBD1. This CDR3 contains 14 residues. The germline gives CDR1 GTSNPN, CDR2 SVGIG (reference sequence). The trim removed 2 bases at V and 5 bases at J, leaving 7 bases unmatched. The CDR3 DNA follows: TGTGCCTGGAGTCAAGACAGGGGAGGGTATGGCTACACCTTC. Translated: CAWSQDRGGYGYTF.

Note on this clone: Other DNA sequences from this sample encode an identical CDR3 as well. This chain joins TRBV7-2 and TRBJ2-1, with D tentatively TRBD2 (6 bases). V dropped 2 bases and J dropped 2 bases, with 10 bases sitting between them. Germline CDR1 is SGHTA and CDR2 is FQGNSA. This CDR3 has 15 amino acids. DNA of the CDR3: TGTGCCAGCAGCTTATCGCGGGGTACCTACAATGAGCAGTTCTTC. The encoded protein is CASSLSRGTYNEQFF.

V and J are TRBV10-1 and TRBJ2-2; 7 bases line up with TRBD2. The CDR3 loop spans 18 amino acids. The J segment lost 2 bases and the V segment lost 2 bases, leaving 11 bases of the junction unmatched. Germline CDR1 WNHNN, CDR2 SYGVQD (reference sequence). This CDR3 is CASSEHRGGFLNTGELFF. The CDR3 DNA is TGCGCCAGCAGTGAGCATCGCGGGGGATTCCTTAACACCGGGGAGCTGTTTTTT.

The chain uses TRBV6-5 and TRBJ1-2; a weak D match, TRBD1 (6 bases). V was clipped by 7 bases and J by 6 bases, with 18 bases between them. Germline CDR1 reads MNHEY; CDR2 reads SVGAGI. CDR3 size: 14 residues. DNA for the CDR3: TGTGCCAGCAAAGCGGCGTTCCGGGACAATGGCTACACCTTC. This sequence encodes CASKAAFRDNGYTF.

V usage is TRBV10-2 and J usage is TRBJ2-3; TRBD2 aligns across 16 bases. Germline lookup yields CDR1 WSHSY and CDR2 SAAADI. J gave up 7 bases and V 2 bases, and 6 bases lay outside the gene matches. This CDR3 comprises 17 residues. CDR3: CASSERGLAGGLHTQYF. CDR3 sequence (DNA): TGCGCCAGCAGTGAGAGGGGACTAGCGGGGGGGCTGCATACGCAGTATTTT.

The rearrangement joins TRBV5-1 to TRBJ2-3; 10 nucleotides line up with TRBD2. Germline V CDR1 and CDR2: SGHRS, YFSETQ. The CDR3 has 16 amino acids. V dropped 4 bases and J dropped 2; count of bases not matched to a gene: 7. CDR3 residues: CASSPGTSVDTDTQYF. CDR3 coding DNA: TGCGCCAGCAGCCCTGGGACTAGCGTTGACACAGATACGCAGTATTTT.

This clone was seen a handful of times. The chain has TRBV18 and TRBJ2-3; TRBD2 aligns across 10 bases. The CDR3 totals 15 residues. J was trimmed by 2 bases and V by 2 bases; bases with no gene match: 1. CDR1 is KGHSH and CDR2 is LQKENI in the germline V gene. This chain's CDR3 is CASSPTSGVTDTQYF. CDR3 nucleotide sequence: TGTGCCAGCTCACCAACTAGCGGGGTCACAGATACGCAGTATTTT.

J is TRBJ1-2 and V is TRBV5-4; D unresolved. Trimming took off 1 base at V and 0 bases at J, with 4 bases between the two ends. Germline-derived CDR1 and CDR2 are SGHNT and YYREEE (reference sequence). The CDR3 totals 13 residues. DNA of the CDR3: TGTGCCAGCAGCTTGCAGGCTAACTATGGCTACACCTTC. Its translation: CASSLQANYGYTF.

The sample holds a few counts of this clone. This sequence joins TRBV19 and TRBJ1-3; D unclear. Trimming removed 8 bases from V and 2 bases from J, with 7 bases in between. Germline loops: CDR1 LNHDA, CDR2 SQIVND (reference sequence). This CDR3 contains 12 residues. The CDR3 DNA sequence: TGTGCCAGTCGGGTCGCTGGAAACACCATATATTTT. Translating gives CASRVAGNTIYF.

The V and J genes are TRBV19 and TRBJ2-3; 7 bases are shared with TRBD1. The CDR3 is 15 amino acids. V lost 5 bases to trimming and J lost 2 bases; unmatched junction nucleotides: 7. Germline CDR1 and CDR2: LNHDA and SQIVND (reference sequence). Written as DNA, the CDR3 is TGTGCCAGTAGTCTCGGGACAGTTAACACAGATACGCAGTATTTT. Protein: CASSLGTVNTDTQYF.

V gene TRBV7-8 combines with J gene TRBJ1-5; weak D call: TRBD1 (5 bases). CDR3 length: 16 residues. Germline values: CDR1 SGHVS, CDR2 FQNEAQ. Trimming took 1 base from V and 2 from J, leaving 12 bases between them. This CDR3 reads CASSLGTRTGNQPQHF. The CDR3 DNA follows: TGTGCCAGCAGCTTAGGGACAAGGACCGGCAATCAGCCCCAGCATTTT.

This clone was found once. The CDR3 nucleotides are TGTGCCAGTAGTATAGTTACAGGAATGGCGAAAAACACCGGGGAGCTGTTTTTT. This codes for CASSIVTGMAKNTGELFF. The J gene is TRBJ2-2, the V gene TRBV19, with D possibly TRBD1 on 5 matching bases. The V and J ends lost 1 base and 2 bases respectively, with 17 bases between them. The CDR3 extends over 18 amino acids. The germline gives CDR1 LNHDA, CDR2 SQIVND (reference sequence).

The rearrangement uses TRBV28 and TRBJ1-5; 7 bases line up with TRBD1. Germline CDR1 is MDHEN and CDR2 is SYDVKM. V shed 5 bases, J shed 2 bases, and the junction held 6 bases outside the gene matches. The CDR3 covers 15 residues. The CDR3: CASSPGTVGNQPQHF. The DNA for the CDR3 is TGTGCCAGCAGTCCCGGGACAGTGGGCAATCAGCCCCAGCATTTT.

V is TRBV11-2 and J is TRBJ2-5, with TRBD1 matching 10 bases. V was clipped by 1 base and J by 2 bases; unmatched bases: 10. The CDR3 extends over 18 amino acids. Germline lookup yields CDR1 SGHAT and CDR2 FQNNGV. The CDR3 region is CASSLGSGQGGLQETQYF. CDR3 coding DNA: TGTGCCAGCAGCTTAGGAAGCGGACAGGGGGGCCTTCAAGAGACCCAGTACTTC.

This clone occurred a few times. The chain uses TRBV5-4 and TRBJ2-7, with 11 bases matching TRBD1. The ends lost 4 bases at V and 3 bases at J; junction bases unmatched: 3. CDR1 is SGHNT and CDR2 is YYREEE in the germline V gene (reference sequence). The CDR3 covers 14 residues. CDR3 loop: CASSVGQGDYEQYF. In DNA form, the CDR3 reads TGTGCCAGCAGCGTGGGACAGGGGGACTACGAGCAGTACTTC.

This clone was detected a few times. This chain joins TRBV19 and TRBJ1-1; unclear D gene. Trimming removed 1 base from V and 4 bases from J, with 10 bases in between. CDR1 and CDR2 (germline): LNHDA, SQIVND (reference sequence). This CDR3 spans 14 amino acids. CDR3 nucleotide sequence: TGTGCCAGTAGTATAGCCCGGGAGGGCACTGAAGCTTTCTTT. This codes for CASSIAREGTEAFF.

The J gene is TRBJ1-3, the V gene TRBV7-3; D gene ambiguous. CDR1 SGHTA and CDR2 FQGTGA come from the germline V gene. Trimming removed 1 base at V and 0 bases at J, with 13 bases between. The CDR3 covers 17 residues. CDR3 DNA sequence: TGTGCCAGCAGCTTAAACTTTCCCCCGAGCTCTGGAAACACCATATATTTT. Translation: CASSLNFPPSSGNTIYF.

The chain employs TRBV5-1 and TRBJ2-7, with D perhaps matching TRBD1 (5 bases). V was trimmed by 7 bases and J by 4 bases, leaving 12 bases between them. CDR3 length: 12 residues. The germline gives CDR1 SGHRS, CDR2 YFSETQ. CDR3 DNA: TGCGCCAGCGGGGCGGAAGATTACGAGCAGTACTTC. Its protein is CASGAEDYEQYF.

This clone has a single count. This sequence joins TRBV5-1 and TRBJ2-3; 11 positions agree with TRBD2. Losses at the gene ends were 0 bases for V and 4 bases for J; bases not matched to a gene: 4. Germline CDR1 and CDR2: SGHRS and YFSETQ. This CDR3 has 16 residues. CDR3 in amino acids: CASSLALAGDPDTQYF. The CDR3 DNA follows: TGCGCCAGCAGCTTGGCACTAGCGGGGGACCCAGATACGCAGTATTTT.

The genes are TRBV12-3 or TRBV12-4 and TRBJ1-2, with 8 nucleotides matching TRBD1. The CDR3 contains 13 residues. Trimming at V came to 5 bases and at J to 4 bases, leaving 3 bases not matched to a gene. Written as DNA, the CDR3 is TGTGCCAGCAGTCGGGACAGGCGCTATGGCTACACCTTC. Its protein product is CASSRDRRYGYTF.

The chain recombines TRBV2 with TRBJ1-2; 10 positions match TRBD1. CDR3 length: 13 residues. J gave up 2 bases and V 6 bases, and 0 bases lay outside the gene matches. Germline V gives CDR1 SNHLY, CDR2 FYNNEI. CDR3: CASRGQGNYGYTF. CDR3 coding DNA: TGTGCCAGCAGGGGACAGGGGAACTATGGCTACACCTTC.

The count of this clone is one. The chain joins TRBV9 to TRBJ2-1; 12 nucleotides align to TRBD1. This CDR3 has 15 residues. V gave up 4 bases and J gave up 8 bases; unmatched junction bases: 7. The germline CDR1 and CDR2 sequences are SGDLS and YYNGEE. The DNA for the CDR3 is TGTGCCAGCAGCCCCGGGACAGGGGGCTCACATGAGCAGTTCTTC. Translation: CASSPGTGGSHEQFF.

CDR3 coding DNA: TGTGCCAGCCCAACCCTCGGGGGGGGCGCGGGATATGGCTACACCTTC. It translates to CASPTLGGGAGYGYTF. The chain employs TRBV2 and TRBJ1-2; D possibly corresponds to TRBD1 (6 bases). V lost 8 bases and J 5 bases, leaving 24 bases between the germline ends. Germline assignment: CDR1 SNHLY and CDR2 FYNNEI. This CDR3 region has 16 residues.

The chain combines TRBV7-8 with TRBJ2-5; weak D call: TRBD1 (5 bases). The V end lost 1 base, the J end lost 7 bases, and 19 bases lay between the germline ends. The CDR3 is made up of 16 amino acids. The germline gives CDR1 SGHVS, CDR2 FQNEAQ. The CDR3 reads CASSLGTWGLGATQYF. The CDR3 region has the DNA TGTGCCAGCAGCTTAGGTACTTGGGGCCTTGGGGCGACCCAGTACTTC.

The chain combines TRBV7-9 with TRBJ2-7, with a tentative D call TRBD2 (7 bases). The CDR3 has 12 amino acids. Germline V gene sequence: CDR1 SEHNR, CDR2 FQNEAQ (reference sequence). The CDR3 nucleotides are TGTGCGACACAGGGAGGGTCCTACGAGCAGTACTTC. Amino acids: CATQGGSYEQYF.